The rows below give T cell receptor beta chains drawn from one sample of a study of shared clonotypes between healthy human individuals. Clones were read by immunoSEQ multiplex PCR, and TCRdb kept only the in-frame ones, dropping some. The sample consists of some 2 million clones, around 95% of them appearing once. Material: naive CD4+ T cells sorted from blood. The receptors derive from a young man in good health. The CDR3 runs from the conserved cysteine through the conserved F or W. The order of the fields is CDR3 protein, CDR3 DNA, D gene, J gene, CDR3 length, V gene, clone size. D genes are given only for firm matches. Clone size appears in some rows only: once, few, many, or a class for an expanded clone.

cdr3_aa: CASSTTGGPYYGYTF
cdr3_nt: TGTGCCAGTAGTACGACAGGGGGCCCGTACTATGGCTACACCTTC
d_call: TRBD1
j_call: TRBJ1-2
cdr3_length: 15
v_call: TRBV19
clone_size: .

cdr3_aa: CASSFYGNNEKLFF
cdr3_nt: TGCGCCAGCAGCTTCTACGGGAATAATGAAAAACTGTTTTTT
d_call: .
j_call: TRBJ1-4
cdr3_length: 14
v_call: TRBV5-1
clone_size: .

cdr3_aa: CGWEELISGNTIYF
cdr3_nt: TGTGGATGGGAGGAGCTGATCTCTGGAAACACCATATATTTT
d_call: .
j_call: TRBJ1-3
cdr3_length: 14
v_call: TRBV30
clone_size: .

cdr3_aa: CASSQVFDTQYF
cdr3_nt: TGCGCCAGCAGCCAAGTATTTGATACGCAGTATTTT
d_call: .
j_call: TRBJ2-3
cdr3_length: 12
v_call: TRBV4-1
clone_size: .

cdr3_aa: CASSAGGAGMNTEAFF
cdr3_nt: TGTGCCAGCAGTGCGGGAGGGGCAGGAATGAACACTGAAGCTTTCTTT
d_call: .
j_call: TRBJ1-1
cdr3_length: 16
v_call: TRBV10-2
clone_size: .

cdr3_aa: CASSLGTSGTPRGNEQFF
cdr3_nt: TGCGCCAGCAGCTTGGGGACTAGCGGGACCCCCCGCGGGAATGAGCAGTTCTTC
d_call: TRBD2
j_call: TRBJ2-1
cdr3_length: 18
v_call: TRBV5-1
clone_size: .

cdr3_aa: CASSYSGRAETQYF
cdr3_nt: TGTGCCAGCAGTTACTCGGGCAGGGCAGAGACCCAGTACTTC
d_call: .
j_call: TRBJ2-5
cdr3_length: 14
v_call: TRBV6-5
clone_size: .

cdr3_aa: CASSLEGGNRGELFF
cdr3_nt: TGTGCCAGCAGCTTGGAGGGAGGTAACAGGGGGGAGCTGTTTTTT
d_call: .
j_call: TRBJ2-2
cdr3_length: 15
v_call: TRBV5-4
clone_size: many

cdr3_aa: CASSLPENTEAFF
cdr3_nt: TGTGCCAGCAGTTTACCAGAGAACACTGAAGCTTTCTTT
d_call: .
j_call: TRBJ1-1
cdr3_length: 13
v_call: TRBV28
clone_size: .

cdr3_aa: CASSVQGTGGNEAFF
cdr3_nt: TGTGCCAGCAGCGTTCAGGGGACAGGGGGTAATGAAGCTTTCTTT
d_call: TRBD1
j_call: TRBJ1-1
cdr3_length: 15
v_call: TRBV7-9
clone_size: .

cdr3_aa: CASSPRTSWSSYEQYF
cdr3_nt: TGTGCCAGCAGCCCTCGGACTAGCTGGAGCTCCTACGAGCAGTACTTC
d_call: TRBD2
j_call: TRBJ2-7
cdr3_length: 16
v_call: TRBV11-2
clone_size: .

cdr3_aa: CASSQGTGWGEKLFF
cdr3_nt: TGCGCCAGCAGCCAGGGGACAGGGTGGGGTGAAAAACTGTTTTTT
d_call: TRBD1
j_call: TRBJ1-4
cdr3_length: 15
v_call: TRBV4-3
clone_size: .

cdr3_aa: CASNRGGTEAFF
cdr3_nt: TGTGCCAGCAATAGGGGGGGGACTGAAGCTTTCTTT
d_call: .
j_call: TRBJ1-1
cdr3_length: 12
v_call: TRBV2
clone_size: .

cdr3_aa: CASSLGPEQYF
cdr3_nt: TGTGCCAGCTCCTTAGGGCCCGAGCAGTACTTC
d_call: .
j_call: TRBJ2-7
cdr3_length: 11
v_call: TRBV11-2
clone_size: .

cdr3_aa: CASSLRLLAGVSTGELFF
cdr3_nt: TGTGCCAGCAGCTTACGGTTACTAGCGGGGGTGTCCACCGGGGAGCTGTTTTTT
d_call: TRBD2
j_call: TRBJ2-2
cdr3_length: 18
v_call: TRBV11-1
clone_size: .

cdr3_aa: CASSEGRVRNYGYTF
cdr3_nt: TGTGCCAGCAGTGAAGGCAGGGTCCGTAACTATGGCTACACCTTC
d_call: .
j_call: TRBJ1-2
cdr3_length: 15
v_call: TRBV6-1
clone_size: .

cdr3_aa: CASSAGTSVETQYF
cdr3_nt: TGTGCCAGCAGTGCCGGGACTAGCGTGGAGACCCAGTACTTC
d_call: TRBD2
j_call: TRBJ2-5
cdr3_length: 14
v_call: TRBV2
clone_size: .

cdr3_aa: CASSLGLAGYNEQFF
cdr3_nt: TGTGCCAGCAGCTTAGGGCTAGCGGGTTACAATGAGCAGTTCTTC
d_call: TRBD2
j_call: TRBJ2-1
cdr3_length: 15
v_call: TRBV7-2
clone_size: .

cdr3_aa: CASSSATSGSYNEQFF
cdr3_nt: TGTGCCAGCAGCTCTGCTACTAGCGGGAGCTACAATGAGCAGTTCTTC
d_call: TRBD2
j_call: TRBJ2-1
cdr3_length: 16
v_call: TRBV5-6
clone_size: .

cdr3_aa: CASSQDGLAGRTDTQYF
cdr3_nt: TGCGCCAGCAGCCAAGATGGGCTAGCGGGACGCACAGATACGCAGTATTTT
d_call: TRBD2
j_call: TRBJ2-3
cdr3_length: 17
v_call: TRBV4-1
clone_size: .

cdr3_aa: CAISEGQGGIGGEQFF
cdr3_nt: TGTGCCATCAGTGAAGGACAGGGAGGGATAGGGGGTGAGCAGTTCTTC
d_call: .
j_call: TRBJ2-1
cdr3_length: 16
v_call: TRBV10-3
clone_size: once

cdr3_aa: CSAQTGNTEAFF
cdr3_nt: TGCAGCGCCCAAACAGGGAACACTGAAGCTTTCTTT
d_call: .
j_call: TRBJ1-1
cdr3_length: 12
v_call: TRBV29-1
clone_size: once

cdr3_aa: CASSLDMGSYEQYF
cdr3_nt: TGTGCCAGCAGCTTAGATATGGGGTCCTACGAGCAGTACTTC
d_call: .
j_call: TRBJ2-7
cdr3_length: 14
v_call: TRBV7-6
clone_size: .

cdr3_aa: CATSRGGSSYEQYF
cdr3_nt: TGTGCCACCAGCAGAGGTGGCAGCTCCTACGAGCAGTACTTC
d_call: .
j_call: TRBJ2-7
cdr3_length: 14
v_call: TRBV15
clone_size: .

cdr3_aa: CASSLVASNTGELFF
cdr3_nt: TGCGCCAGCAGCTTGGTGGCTTCTAACACCGGGGAGCTGTTTTTT
d_call: .
j_call: TRBJ2-2
cdr3_length: 15
v_call: TRBV5-1
clone_size: .

cdr3_aa: CASSPGGYEQYF
cdr3_nt: TGTGCCAGCAGCCCCGGGGGCTACGAGCAGTACTTC
d_call: .
j_call: TRBJ2-7
cdr3_length: 12
v_call: TRBV7-2
clone_size: few

cdr3_aa: CASTRGTAEAFF
cdr3_nt: TGTGCCAGCACTAGAGGCACGGCAGAAGCTTTCTTT
d_call: .
j_call: TRBJ1-1
cdr3_length: 12
v_call: TRBV2
clone_size: .